This TCR beta chain was sequenced in a study of beta chain features in type 1 diabetes. Across the whole study: Cell yields, gender and age were similar in healthy donors and patients.

Investigators reverse transcribed all isolated RNA, so they sequenced expressed TCRB transcripts. Sequenced by immunoSEQ multiplex PCR; TCRdb stores in-frame clones only, minus some. Here the sample spans under 300,000 clones, 25% to 30% being singletons. CDR3 length: 17 residues. Per the germline V gene, CDR1 is SGHRS and CDR2 is YFSETQ. The junction had 4 bases not matched to a gene; V was cut back by 3 bases and J by 2 bases. Overall study results and limits: More deletions and fewer insertions at VDJ junctions were seen in type 1 diabetes patients. Using cDNA template may skew counts toward highly expressing activated cells.

Sorted populations were all over 95% pure. This clone occurred a few times. Its antigen is not identified. Sequencing used central memory CD4+ T cells from blood. This clonotype was sampled from a man aged 25-45 years in good health. V usage is TRBV5-1 and J usage is TRBJ2-1, with 14 bases matching TRBD2. The CDR3 protein is CASSSTSGRAAYNEQFF. The CDR3 DNA reads TGCGCCAGCAGCTCGACTAGCGGGAGGGCGGCCTACAATGAGCAGTTCTTC. The full variable domain, rest sourced from reference TRBV5-1 and TRBJ2-1, is KAGVTQTPRYLIKTRGQQVTLSCSPISGHRSVSWYQQTPGQGLQFLFEYFSETQRNKGNFPGRFSGRQFSNSRSEMNVSTLELGDSALYLCASSSTSGRAAYNEQFFGPGTRLTVL.